This T cell receptor beta chain was captured by sequencing in a study of patients and donors after allogeneic stem cell transplantation. From germline, CDR1 is ENHRY and CDR2 SYGVKD. The CDR3 loop spans 13 amino acids. V trimming: 4 bases; J trimming: 11 bases; junction bases outside the gene matches: 8. A single record per CDR3 protein comes from TCRdb applying MiXCR to the RT-PCR reads. The sample holds 2,500 or so distinct CDR3 sequences; almost 8.5% are singletons and the top ten take 9.6%. This clonotype appeared a few times. Sample: blood, either unsorted or a sorted T cell fraction (not recorded which). This TCR came from a human donor who was either an allogeneic HSCT recipient or a stem cell or donor lymphocyte infusion donor (not recorded which). It is not recorded whose cells these are; they may come from a transplant donor. The rearrangement links TRBV10-3 to TRBJ2-1, with 7 bases matching TRBD1. Here the CDR3 DNA reads TGTGCCATCAGTGGGGCAGGGGGTAATAAGCAGTTCTTC. Its translation: CAISGAGGNKQFF.